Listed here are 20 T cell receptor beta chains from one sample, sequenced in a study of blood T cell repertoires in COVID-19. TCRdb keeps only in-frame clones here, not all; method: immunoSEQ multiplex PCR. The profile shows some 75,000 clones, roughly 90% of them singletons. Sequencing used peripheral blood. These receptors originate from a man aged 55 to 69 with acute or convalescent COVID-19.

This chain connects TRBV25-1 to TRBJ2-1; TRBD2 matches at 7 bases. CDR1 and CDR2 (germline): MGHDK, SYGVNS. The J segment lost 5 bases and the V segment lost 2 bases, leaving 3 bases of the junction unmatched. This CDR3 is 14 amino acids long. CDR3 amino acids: CASSEAGDHNEQFF. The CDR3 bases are TGTGCCAGCAGTGAAGCGGGGGACCACAATGAGCAGTTCTTC.

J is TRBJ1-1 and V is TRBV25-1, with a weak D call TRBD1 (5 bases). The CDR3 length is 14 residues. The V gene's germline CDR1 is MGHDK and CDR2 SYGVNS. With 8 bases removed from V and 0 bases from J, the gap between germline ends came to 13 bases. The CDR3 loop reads CASAQEGMNTEAFF. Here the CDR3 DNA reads TGTGCCAGCGCACAGGAGGGAATGAACACTGAAGCTTTCTTT. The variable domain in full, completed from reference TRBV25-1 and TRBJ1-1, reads EADIYQTPRYLVIGTGKKITLECSQTMGHDKMYWYQQDPGMELHLIHYSYGVNSTEKGDLSSESTVSRIRTEHFPLTLESARPSHTSQYLCASAQEGMNTEAFFGQGTRLTVV.

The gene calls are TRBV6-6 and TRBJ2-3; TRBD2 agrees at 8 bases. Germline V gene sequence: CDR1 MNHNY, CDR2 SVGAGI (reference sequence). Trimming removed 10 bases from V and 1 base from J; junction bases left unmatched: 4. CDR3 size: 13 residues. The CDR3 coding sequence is TGTGCCACAAGGCGGGAGGGCACAGATACGCAGTATTTT. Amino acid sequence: CATRREGTDTQYF.

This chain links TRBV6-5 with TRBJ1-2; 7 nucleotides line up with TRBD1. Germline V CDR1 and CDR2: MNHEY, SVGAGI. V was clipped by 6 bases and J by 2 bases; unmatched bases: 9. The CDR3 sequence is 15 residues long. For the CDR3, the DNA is TGTGCCAGCAGCAGAGAGGGACAGTCGAACTATGGCTACACCTTC. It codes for CASSREGQSNYGYTF.

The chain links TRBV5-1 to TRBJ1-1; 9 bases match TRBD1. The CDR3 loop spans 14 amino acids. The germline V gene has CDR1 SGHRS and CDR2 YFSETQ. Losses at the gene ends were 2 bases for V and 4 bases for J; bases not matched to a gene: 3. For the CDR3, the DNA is TGCGCCAGCAGCTTACAGGGGGCGGGCACTGAAGCTTTCTTT. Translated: CASSLQGAGTEAFF.

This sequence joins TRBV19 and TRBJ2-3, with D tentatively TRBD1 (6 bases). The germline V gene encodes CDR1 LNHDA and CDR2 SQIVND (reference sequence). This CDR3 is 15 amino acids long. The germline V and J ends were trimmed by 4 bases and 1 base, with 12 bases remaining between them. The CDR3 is CASSNLDSRTDTQYF. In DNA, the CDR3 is TGTGCCAGTAGTAATCTGGACAGCCGCACAGATACGCAGTATTTT.

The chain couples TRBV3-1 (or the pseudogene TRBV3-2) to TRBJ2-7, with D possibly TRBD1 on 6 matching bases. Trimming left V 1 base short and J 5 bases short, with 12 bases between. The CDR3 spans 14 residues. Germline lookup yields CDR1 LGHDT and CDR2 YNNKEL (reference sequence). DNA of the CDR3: TGTGCCAGCAGCCAAGCTCACAGGGACCACGAGCAGTACTTC. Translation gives CASSQAHRDHEQYF.

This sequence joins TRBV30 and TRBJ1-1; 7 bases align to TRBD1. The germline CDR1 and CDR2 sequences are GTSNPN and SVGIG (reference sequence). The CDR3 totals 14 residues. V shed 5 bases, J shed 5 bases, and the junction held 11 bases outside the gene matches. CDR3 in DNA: TGTGCCTGGGGCCCAACAGGGGCAGGTACTGAAGCTTTCTTT. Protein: CAWGPTGAGTEAFF.

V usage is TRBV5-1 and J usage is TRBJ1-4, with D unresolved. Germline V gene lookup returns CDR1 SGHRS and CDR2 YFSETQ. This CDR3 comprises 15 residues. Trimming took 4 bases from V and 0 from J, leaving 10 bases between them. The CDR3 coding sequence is TGCGCCAGCAGCCCCCACGCAGCAACTAATGAAAAACTGTTTTTT. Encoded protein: CASSPHAATNEKLFF.

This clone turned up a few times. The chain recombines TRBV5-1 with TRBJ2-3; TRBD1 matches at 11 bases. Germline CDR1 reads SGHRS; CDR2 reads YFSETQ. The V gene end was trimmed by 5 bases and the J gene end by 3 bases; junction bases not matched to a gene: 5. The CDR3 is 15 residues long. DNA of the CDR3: TGCGCCAGCAGTCCGGGACAGGGGGGGACAGATACGCAGTATTTT. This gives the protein CASSPGQGGTDTQYF.

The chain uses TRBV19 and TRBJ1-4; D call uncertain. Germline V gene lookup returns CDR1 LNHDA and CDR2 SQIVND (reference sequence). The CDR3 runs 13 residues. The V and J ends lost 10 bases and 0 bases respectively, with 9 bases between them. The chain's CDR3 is CATSGATNEKLFF. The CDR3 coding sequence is TGTGCCACCTCGGGAGCAACTAATGAAAAACTGTTTTTT.

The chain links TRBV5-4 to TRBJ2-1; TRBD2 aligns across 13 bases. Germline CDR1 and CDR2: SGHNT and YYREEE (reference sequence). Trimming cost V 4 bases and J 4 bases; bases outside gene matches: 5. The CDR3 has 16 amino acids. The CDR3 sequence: CASSGTSGGGYNEQFF. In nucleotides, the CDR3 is TGTGCCAGCAGCGGAACTAGCGGGGGGGGATACAATGAGCAGTTCTTC.

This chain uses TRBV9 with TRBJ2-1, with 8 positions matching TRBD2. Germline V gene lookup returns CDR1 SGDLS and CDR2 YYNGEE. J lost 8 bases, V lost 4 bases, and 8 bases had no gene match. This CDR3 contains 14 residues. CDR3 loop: CASSPRTSTYEQFF. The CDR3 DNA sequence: TGTGCCAGCAGCCCCCGGACTAGCACCTATGAGCAGTTCTTC.

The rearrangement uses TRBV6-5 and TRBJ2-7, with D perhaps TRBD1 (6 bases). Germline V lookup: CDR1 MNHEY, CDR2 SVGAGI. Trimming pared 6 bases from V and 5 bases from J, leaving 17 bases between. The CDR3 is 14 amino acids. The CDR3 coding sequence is TGTGCCAGCAGCCGCGACAGGATCGTCCACGAGCAGTACTTC. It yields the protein CASSRDRIVHEQYF.

The CDR3, as DNA: TGCAGCGTTACAGGGGGAGGCAGAGCCCTTTACGAGCAGTACTTC. It translates to CSVTGGGRALYEQYF. The rearrangement uses TRBV29-1 and TRBJ2-7; TRBD1 aligns across 8 bases. The CDR3 runs 15 residues. Germline-derived CDR1 and CDR2 are SQVTM and ANQGSEA. The ends lost 5 bases at V and 4 bases at J; junction bases unmatched: 13.

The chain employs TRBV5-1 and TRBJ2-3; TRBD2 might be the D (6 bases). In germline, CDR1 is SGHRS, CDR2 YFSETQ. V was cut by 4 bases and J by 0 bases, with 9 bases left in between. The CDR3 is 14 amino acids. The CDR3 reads CASSGGSSTDTQYF. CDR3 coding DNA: TGCGCCAGCAGCGGGGGGAGTAGCACAGATACGCAGTATTTT. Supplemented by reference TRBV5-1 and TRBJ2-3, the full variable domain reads KAGVTQTPRYLIKTRGQQVTLSCSPISGHRSVSWYQQTPGQGLQFLFEYFSETQRNKGNFPGRFSGRQFSNSRSEMNVSTLELGDSALYLCASSGGSSTDTQYFGPGTRLTVL.

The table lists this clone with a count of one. The chain's CDR3 is CASSYATGTVYEQYF. The CDR3 DNA reads TGTGCCAGCAGTTACGCCACGGGGACAGTCTACGAGCAGTACTTC. The genes are TRBV6-5 and TRBJ2-7; TRBD1 matches 7 bases. Germline V CDR1 and CDR2: MNHEY, SVGAGI. Trimming at V came to 2 bases and at J to 3 bases, leaving 7 bases not matched to a gene. The CDR3 loop spans 15 amino acids.

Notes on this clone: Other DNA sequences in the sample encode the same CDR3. The CDR3 here is CASRDRSYEQYF. The CDR3 nucleotides read TGTGCCAGCCGGGACAGATCCTACGAGCAGTACTTC. V gene TRBV2 combines with J gene TRBJ2-7, with 7 bases identical to TRBD1. There are 12 residues in the CDR3. Per the germline V gene, CDR1 is SNHLY and CDR2 is FYNNEI. V dropped 8 bases and J dropped 1; count of bases not matched to a gene: 2.

DNA for the CDR3: TGTGCCAGCATAGGTTTCCTGCCCTCGGGCTCCTACAATGAGCAGTTCTTC. It yields the protein CASIGFLPSGSYNEQFF. The chain is built from TRBV6-8 and TRBJ2-1, with D hard to call. Germline V gene data show CDR1 as MNHGY and CDR2 as SAAAGT. CDR3 length equals 17 residues. V was clipped by 7 bases and J by 0 bases, with 19 bases between them.

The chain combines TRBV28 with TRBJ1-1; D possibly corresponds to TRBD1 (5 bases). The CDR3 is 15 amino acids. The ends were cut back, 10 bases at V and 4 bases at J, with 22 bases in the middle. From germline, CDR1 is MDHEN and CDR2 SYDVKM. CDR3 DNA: TGTGCCATCTCGTGGGGGGGAAGGCACGGCACTGAAGCTTTCTTT. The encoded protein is CAISWGGRHGTEAFF.